This entry features one T cell receptor beta chain sequence. What antigen it recognizes has not been identified. Within one base of it there is no much larger clone, and no base qualities were kept. The data stem from a study of blood T cell repertoires in COVID-19 (TCRdb year 2020). Background on the whole study: The collaborator samples originated in the United States, Italy and Spain and spanned the acute and convalescent phases of COVID-19. The prospective study material was composed of cDNA or gDNA derived from T cells, B-cell-depleted T cells, or PBMCs. Subjects who had been exposed to COVID-19, were actively infected with it, or had recovered from it provided the deeply sampled blood TCRbeta repertoires that made up the dataset. A de-identified subject ID, COVID-19 status, age in years and sex were almost always included in the sample metadata. Where HLA class I and class II types were available, the types were taken from metadata supplied by the sample provider, not from assay-based typing. The samples were drawn from the first 160 participants of the ongoing ImmuneRACE study and from 950 to 1,500 subjects provided by 6 global collaborators. The repertoires were released in a freely available public database meant as a resource for research on the immune response to SARS-CoV-2. General conclusions and limits of the study: Clinical and demographic metadata were provided uncurated, with the amount varying by source and participant.

The collaborating institutions used their own protocols to collect whole blood in K2EDTA tubes. For TCRbeta analysis, collaborator samples were shipped as frozen whole blood, as isolated PBMCs, or as DNA extracted from either sample type. The immunoSEQ Assay, a bias-controlled multiplex PCR, was used to amplify TCRbeta CDR3 regions from genomic DNA. In the authors' own workflow: The number of nucleated cells in each sample was estimated by amplification of reference gene primers within the assay. To quantify the absolute abundance of each unique TCRbeta CDR3 rearrangement, sequence reads were collapsed and filtered. Productive Simpson clonality was computed per sample as the square root of Simpson's diversity index over productive rearrangements. TCRdb's version of the immuneACCESS table is confined to in-frame rearrangements and falls short of the full clone set. An unresolved V gene accounts for under half of the shortfall where checked; the remainder is of unknown origin. That table is the source of V, J and clone size, and D and trimming were worked out from the DNA. Recorded for this sample are around 65,000 clones; around 80% of them occurred a single time. The top ten hold around a sixth of the sample.

V loses 3 bases of germline sequence and J loses 3 bases, and the interval between the two ends is 17 bases. The CDR3 contains 17 residues, cysteine and phenylalanine counted. The sequence is cut down to CDR3 DNA, 51 bases in frame from base 1. Sequences LNHDA (CDR1) and SQIVND (CDR2) are obtained from the germline V gene (reference sequence). This clonotype originated in a man aged 80 or over with acute or convalescent COVID-19. The chain is assembled from TRBV19 and TRBJ2-2; the D gene cannot be resolved reliably. Sequencing was done on a sample of peripheral blood. The CDR3 corresponds to CASSITTQHIDTGELFF. The bases are TGTGCCAGTAGTATCACTACACAACATATCGACACCGGGGAGCTGTTTTTT.